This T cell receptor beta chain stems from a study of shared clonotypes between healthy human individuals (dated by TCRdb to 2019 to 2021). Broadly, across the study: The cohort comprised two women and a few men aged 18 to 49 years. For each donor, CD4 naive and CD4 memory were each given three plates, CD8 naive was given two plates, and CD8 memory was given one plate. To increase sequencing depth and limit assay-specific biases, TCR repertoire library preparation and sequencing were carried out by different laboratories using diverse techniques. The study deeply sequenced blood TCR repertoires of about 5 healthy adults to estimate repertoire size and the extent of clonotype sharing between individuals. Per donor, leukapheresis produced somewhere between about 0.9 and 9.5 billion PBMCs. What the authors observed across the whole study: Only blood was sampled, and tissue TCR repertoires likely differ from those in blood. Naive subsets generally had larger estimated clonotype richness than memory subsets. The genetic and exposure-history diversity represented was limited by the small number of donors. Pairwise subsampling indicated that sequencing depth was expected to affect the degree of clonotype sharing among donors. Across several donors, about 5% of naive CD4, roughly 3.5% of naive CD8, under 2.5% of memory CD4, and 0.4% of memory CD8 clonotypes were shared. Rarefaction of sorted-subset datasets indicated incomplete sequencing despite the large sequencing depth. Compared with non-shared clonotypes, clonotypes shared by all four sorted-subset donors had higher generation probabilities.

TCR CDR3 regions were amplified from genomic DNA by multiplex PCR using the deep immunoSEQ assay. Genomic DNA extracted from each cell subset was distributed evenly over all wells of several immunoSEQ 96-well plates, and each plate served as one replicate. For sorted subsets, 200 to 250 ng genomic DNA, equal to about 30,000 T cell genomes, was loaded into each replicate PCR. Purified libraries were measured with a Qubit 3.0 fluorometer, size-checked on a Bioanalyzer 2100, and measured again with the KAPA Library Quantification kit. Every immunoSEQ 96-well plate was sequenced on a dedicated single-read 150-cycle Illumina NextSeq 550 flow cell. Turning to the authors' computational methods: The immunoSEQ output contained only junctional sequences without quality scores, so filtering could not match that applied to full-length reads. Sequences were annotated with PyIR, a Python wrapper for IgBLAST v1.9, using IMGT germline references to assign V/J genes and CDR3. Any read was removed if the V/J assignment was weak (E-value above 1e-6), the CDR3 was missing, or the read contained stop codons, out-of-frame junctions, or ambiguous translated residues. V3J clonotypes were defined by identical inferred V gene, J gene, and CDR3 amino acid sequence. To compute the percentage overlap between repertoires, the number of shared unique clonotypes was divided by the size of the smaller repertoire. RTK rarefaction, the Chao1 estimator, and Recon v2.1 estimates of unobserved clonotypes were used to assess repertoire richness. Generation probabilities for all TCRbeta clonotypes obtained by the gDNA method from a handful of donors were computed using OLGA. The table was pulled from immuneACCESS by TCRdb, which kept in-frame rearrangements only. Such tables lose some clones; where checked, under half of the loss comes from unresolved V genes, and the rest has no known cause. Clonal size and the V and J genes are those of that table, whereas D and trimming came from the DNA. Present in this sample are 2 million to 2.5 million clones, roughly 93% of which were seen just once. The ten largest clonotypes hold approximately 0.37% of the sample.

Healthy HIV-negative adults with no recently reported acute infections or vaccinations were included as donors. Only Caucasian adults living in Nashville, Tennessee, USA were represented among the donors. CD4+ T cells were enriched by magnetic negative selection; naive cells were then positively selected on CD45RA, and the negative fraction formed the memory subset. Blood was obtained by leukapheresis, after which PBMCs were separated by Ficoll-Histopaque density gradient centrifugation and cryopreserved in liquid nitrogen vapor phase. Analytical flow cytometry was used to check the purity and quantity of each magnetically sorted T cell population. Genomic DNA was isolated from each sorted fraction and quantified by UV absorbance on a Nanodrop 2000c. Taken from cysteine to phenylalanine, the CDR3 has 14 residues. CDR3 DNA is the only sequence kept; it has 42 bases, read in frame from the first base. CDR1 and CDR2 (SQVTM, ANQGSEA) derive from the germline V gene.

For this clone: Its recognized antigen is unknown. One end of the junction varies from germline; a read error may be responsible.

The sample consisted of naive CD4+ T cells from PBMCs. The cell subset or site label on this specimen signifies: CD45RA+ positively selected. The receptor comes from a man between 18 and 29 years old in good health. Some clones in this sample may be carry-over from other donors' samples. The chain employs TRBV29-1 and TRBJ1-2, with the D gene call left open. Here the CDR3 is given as CSVQQFTLASGCTF. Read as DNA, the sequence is TGCAGCGTTCAACAGTTTACCCTAGCCAGTGGCTGCACCTTC.